This is a list of T cell receptor beta chains from one sample in a study of T-cell memory formation after mild COVID-19. In TCRdb, the 5' RACE reads were re-called with MiXCR into one record per CDR3 protein. This sample yields about 540,000 distinct CDR3 sequences, of which roughly 21% are seen a single time; 9.5% to 15% belongs to the top ten. The sequenced sample consisted of PBMCs or a T cell subset sorted from them (not recorded which). The source is an adult woman who had mild COVID-19 (a few samples of this study predate the infection). Cell type and time point are not known. CDR3s include the opening cysteine and the closing phenylalanine or tryptophan.

v_call	j_call	cdr3_aa
TRBV7-2	TRBJ1-6	CASSFRQGAGSPLHF
TRBV9	TRBJ2-3	CASSYLGQGNADTQYF
TRBV10-3	TRBJ2-7	CAISESPPLTPEQYF
TRBV29-1	TRBJ2-1	CSVEVVINEQFF
TRBV2	TRBJ2-7	CASSRDGPYEQYF
TRBV9	TRBJ2-2	CASSEDRGLGELFF
TRBV14	TRBJ2-5	CASSQEYSGSSQETQYF
TRBV2	TRBJ2-1	CASSGDSFPPNEQFF
TRBV29-1	TRBJ2-7	CSVGLGTAYEQYF
TRBV3-1	TRBJ2-3	CASSQDATGLSTDTQYF
TRBV15	TRBJ2-7	CATSNDPYEQYF
TRBV9	TRBJ1-1	CASSVGALSDTEAFF
TRBV6-6	TRBJ1-5	CASSYPTGYGQPQHF
TRBV24-1	TRBJ2-2	CATSGRTGELFF
TRBV7-9	TRBJ2-6	CASRRGLDTSGANVLTF
TRBV7-2	TRBJ2-5	CASSFHGLAGWETQYF
TRBV19	TRBJ2-7	CASSMRNEQYF
TRBV5-1	TRBJ1-2	CASSLSGTGADYGYTF
TRBV6-2/TRBV6-3	TRBJ2-7	CASSYKRQGGSPYYEQYF
TRBV20-1	TRBJ1-1	CSARVGLSPEAFF
TRBV5-1	TRBJ1-1	CASNLIGQGDTEAFF
TRBV5-1	TRBJ1-6	CASSLGWDHNSPLHF
TRBV4-2	TRBJ1-1	CASRRTPNTEAFF
TRBV6-1	TRBJ2-1	CASSGGLGGSMNEQFF
TRBV7-9	TRBJ1-2	CASSPPRDTF